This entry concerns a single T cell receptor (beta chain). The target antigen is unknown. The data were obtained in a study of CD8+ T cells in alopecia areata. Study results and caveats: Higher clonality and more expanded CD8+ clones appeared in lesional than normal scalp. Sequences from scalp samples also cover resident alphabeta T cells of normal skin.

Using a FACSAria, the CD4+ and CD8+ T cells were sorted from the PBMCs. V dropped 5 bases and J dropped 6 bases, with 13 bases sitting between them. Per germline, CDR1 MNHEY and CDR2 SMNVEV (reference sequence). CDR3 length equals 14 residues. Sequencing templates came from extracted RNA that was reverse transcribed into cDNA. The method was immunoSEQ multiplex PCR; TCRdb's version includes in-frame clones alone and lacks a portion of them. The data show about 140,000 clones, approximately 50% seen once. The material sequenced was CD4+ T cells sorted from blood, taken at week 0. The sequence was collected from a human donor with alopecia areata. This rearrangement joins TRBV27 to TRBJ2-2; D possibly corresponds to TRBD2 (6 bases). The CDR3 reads CASSPRGFAGELFF. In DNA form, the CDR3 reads TGTGCCAGCAGTCCTCGGGGGTTTGCCGGGGAGCTGTTTTTT.